This entry lists 2 T cell receptor beta chains sequenced from one sample in a study of identical twins. Each CDR3 protein is one row after TCRdb ran MiXCR on the 5' RACE reads. The sample lists around 530,000 distinct CDR3 sequences, nearly 15% seen once, with 0.44% in the top ten. The same data also went into a second study, on yellow fever vaccine responses in identical twins.

Sequenced: CD4+ T cells sorted from blood. The receptors originated from a woman aged 18-29 years in good health.

This clonotype was observed many times. The genes are TRBV10-2 and TRBJ2-7; 9 positions agree with TRBD2. J was trimmed by 3 bases and V by 0 bases; bases with no gene match: 3. CDR3 length equals 15 residues. Germline V lookup: CDR1 WSHSY, CDR2 SAAADI. The CDR3 coding sequence is TGCGCCAGCAGTGAGTCCTCTAGCGGGAACTACGAGCAGTACTTC. Translating it yields CASSESSSGNYEQYF.

In this sample, this clonotype turned up a few times. The chain recombines TRBV19 with TRBJ2-7; 9 bases line up with TRBD1. With V trimmed by 3 bases and J by 7 bases, 10 bases remained unmatched. The germline CDR1 and CDR2 sequences are LNHDA and SQIVND (reference sequence). The CDR3 has 15 amino acids. CDR3 loop: CASSIPGQGRWEQYF. The CDR3 DNA reads TGTGCCAGTAGTATTCCGGGACAGGGTAGGTGGGAGCAGTACTTC. Full variable domain (missing parts from reference TRBV19 and TRBJ2-7): DGGITQSPKYLFRKEGQNVTLSCEQNLNHDAMYWYRQDPGQGLRLIYYSQIVNDFQKGDIAEGYSVSREKKESFPLTVTSAQKNPTAFYLCASSIPGQGRWEQYFGPGTRLTVT.